This T cell receptor beta chain is from a study of human T cells and chemical hapten exposure. Study context: While the approximately 23-week study was under way, patients received diphenylcyclopropenone on the scalp every week. The patient population, which was mostly female, had alopecia areata, totalis or universalis.

Note on this clonotype: Its antigen remains unknown.

The time point denotes: patch test 1, 2 weeks after DPC sensitization. Treatment noted: therapeutic diphenylcyclopropenone sensitization with weekly scalp DPC. The germline CDR1 and CDR2 sequences are MNHNY and SVGAGI (reference sequence). The CDR3 consists of 13 residues. The ends lost 4 bases at V and 8 bases at J; junction bases unmatched: 2. Study findings and constraints: The donors suffered from alopecia, so their immune response may not match that of healthy people.

It was the library that attached unique molecular identifiers to individual cDNA molecules. TCRdb re-derived calls from the RACE reads in MiXCR, one entry per CDR3 protein. The sample has fewer than 200,000 distinct CDR3 sequences, about a fifth seen once. V gene TRBV6-6 combines with J gene TRBJ1-4; 9 bases line up with TRBD1. This receptor was obtained from a woman aged 45-60 years with alopecia areata. Some clones in this sample may be carry-over from other donors' samples. The sample was whole blood, taken in connection with sensitization to the hapten diphenylcyclopropenone (DPC). DNA of the CDR3: TGTGCCAGCAGTTGGGACAGGGCCGAAAAACTGTTTTTT. It translates to CASSWDRAEKLFF.